These 21 T cell receptor beta chains share one sample of origin, sequenced in a study of shared clonotypes between healthy human individuals. The method was immunoSEQ multiplex PCR; TCRdb's version includes in-frame clones alone and lacks a portion of them. The table records 2,100,000 or so clones, almost 96% of them present only once. Sequenced sample: naive CD4+ T cells sorted from blood. Described subset: CD45RA+ positively selected. These receptors came from a man younger than 35 in good health.

The rearrangement uses TRBV4-3 and TRBJ2-2, with TRBD2 as a possible D gene (6 bases). CDR1 and CDR2 from the germline V gene are LGHNA and YSLEER. Between the trimmed V and J ends, which lost 2 bases and 6 bases, there was a span of 13 bases. The CDR3 runs 15 residues. CDR3 sequence (DNA): TGCGCCAGCAGCCAACGGACGGGAGTGGCCGGGGAGCTGTTTTTT. Translation gives CASSQRTGVAGELFF.

The V call is TRBV2, the J call TRBJ2-7; maybe TRBD1 (6 bases). CDR3 length equals 14 residues. V lost 7 bases to trimming and J lost 0 bases, with 13 bases between them. Germline V lookup: CDR1 SNHLY, CDR2 FYNNEI. CDR3: CASTGDGSSYEQYF. CDR3 coding DNA: TGTGCCAGCACAGGGGACGGCAGCTCCTACGAGCAGTACTTC.

The chain combines TRBV2 with TRBJ1-1; D is unresolved. Germline V gene lookup returns CDR1 SNHLY and CDR2 FYNNEI. The V end was cut by 4 bases, the J end by 11 bases, with 14 bases between. This CDR3 has 12 residues. As DNA, the CDR3 is TGTGCCAGCAGTGTGGCCTCCCGAGGGGCTTTCTTT. Protein product: CASSVASRGAFF.

This sequence joins TRBV4-3 and TRBJ1-4; TRBD1 matches 10 bases. Germline V gene lookup returns CDR1 LGHNA and CDR2 YSLEER. The CDR3 is made up of 16 amino acids. V shed 0 bases and J 8 bases; nucleotides not matched to a gene: 6. CDR3 sequence reads: CASSQDLGQGREKLFF. In DNA, the CDR3 is TGCGCCAGCAGCCAAGATCTGGGACAGGGGAGAGAAAAACTGTTTTTT.

This chain uses TRBV10-1 with TRBJ2-5; D uncertain. Trimming shortened V by 5 bases and J by 1 base, and 8 bases separated the two germline ends. This CDR3 is built from 13 residues. Germline CDR1 reads WNHNN; CDR2 reads SYGVQD (reference sequence). The chain's CDR3 is CASSPSSQETQYF. The CDR3 region has the DNA TGCGCCAGCAGTCCTTCCAGCCAAGAGACCCAGTACTTC.

The V gene is TRBV30, the J gene TRBJ2-7; the D gene is possibly TRBD1 (7 bases). In germline, CDR1 is GTSNPN, CDR2 SVGIG (reference sequence). V dropped 5 bases and J dropped 3 bases, with 17 bases sitting between them. The CDR3 is 14 residues long. As DNA, the CDR3 is TGTGCCTGGGTCGGCCAGGGGGGCCTCTACGAGCAGTACTTC. Translated, it gives CAWVGQGGLYEQYF.

The chain links TRBV6-4 to TRBJ2-7; TRBD1 matches at 12 bases. V shed 4 bases and J 1 base; nucleotides not matched to a gene: 11. Germline V CDR1 and CDR2: MRHNA, SNTAGT. The CDR3 extends over 18 amino acids. The DNA for the CDR3 is TGTGCCAGCAGTGCGTCCCGGGACAGGGGGCTCCGATCCTACGAGCAGTACTTC. Amino acids: CASSASRDRGLRSYEQYF.

The chain uses TRBV6-5 and TRBJ1-2; D is unresolved. Per germline, CDR1 MNHEY and CDR2 SVGAGI. The CDR3 extends over 13 amino acids. Between the trimmed V and J ends, which lost 6 bases and 4 bases, there was a span of 12 bases. CDR3 amino acids: CASRAPASYGYTF. In DNA, the CDR3 is TGTGCCAGCAGGGCCCCAGCGAGCTATGGCTACACCTTC.

V gene TRBV11-2 combines with J gene TRBJ2-5, with a possible D match to TRBD2 (6 bases). The germline V and J ends were trimmed by 6 bases and 2 bases, with 19 bases remaining between them. CDR1 is SGHAT, CDR2 FQNNGV, per germline. The CDR3 runs 16 residues. The CDR3: CASSSTFGGWQETQYF. Written as DNA, the CDR3 is TGTGCCAGCAGTTCGACGTTCGGGGGATGGCAAGAGACCCAGTACTTC.

J is TRBJ2-2 and V is TRBV5-4; 8 nucleotides agree with TRBD2. The CDR3 is made up of 14 amino acids. Germline trimming cut 4 bases from V and 6 bases from J; bases unmatched to any gene: 5. The germline V gene encodes CDR1 SGHNT and CDR2 YYREEE (reference sequence). CDR3: CASSRGGPAGELFF. The CDR3 DNA is TGTGCCAGCAGCCGGGGGGGCCCGGCCGGGGAGCTGTTTTTT.

The V call is TRBV4-3, the J call TRBJ2-5, with D unresolved. CDR1 is LGHNA, CDR2 YSLEER, per germline. V was cut by 0 bases and J by 5 bases, with 10 bases left in between. The CDR3 consists of 14 residues. CDR3: CASSQDLWRETQYF. The CDR3 region has the DNA TGCGCCAGCAGCCAAGATCTCTGGCGCGAGACCCAGTACTTC.

The CDR3 reads CASSENSPGVGELFF. The CDR3 DNA reads TGTGCCAGCTCAGAAAATTCGCCGGGGGTCGGGGAGCTGTTTTTT. The rearrangement joins TRBV18 to TRBJ2-2; the D gene is possibly TRBD2 (6 bases). Per the germline V gene, CDR1 is KGHSH and CDR2 is LQKENI. Trimming took 5 bases from V and 7 from J, leaving 17 bases between them. The CDR3 totals 15 residues.

The J gene is TRBJ2-7, the V gene TRBV5-1; TRBD1 matches 7 bases. CDR1 and CDR2 from the germline V gene are SGHRS and YFSETQ. The CDR3 runs 14 residues. V lost 6 bases to trimming and J lost 3 bases; unmatched junction nucleotides: 9. CDR3: CASKTGATGYEQYF. The CDR3 DNA reads TGCGCCAGCAAAACAGGGGCTACCGGCTACGAGCAGTACTTC.

This clone was observed once. The V call is TRBV18, the J call TRBJ2-7, with 7 bases lining up with TRBD2. V shed 1 base, J shed 1 base, and the junction held 4 bases outside the gene matches. In germline, CDR1 is KGHSH, CDR2 LQKENI. The CDR3 consists of 15 residues. In DNA, the CDR3 is TGTGCCAGCTCACCACAAGAGGGAGGGTCCTACGAGCAGTACTTC. This translates into CASSPQEGGSYEQYF.

The chain employs TRBV28 and TRBJ1-1; no firm D call. This CDR3 has 15 amino acids. Germline values: CDR1 MDHEN, CDR2 SYDVKM. The V gene lost 6 bases and the J gene lost 1 base, with 15 bases spanning the gap. The CDR3 loop reads CASRFYRFENTEAFF. CDR3 DNA sequence: TGTGCCAGCAGATTCTATCGTTTTGAGAACACTGAAGCTTTCTTT.

The genes are TRBV21-1 and TRBJ1-5. TRBV21-1 constitutes a pseudogene. The CDR3 covers 15 residues. The CDR3 spells CASSKRGSGDQPQHF. CDR3 DNA sequence: TGTGCCAGCAGCAAAAGAGGGTCAGGTGATCAGCCCCAGCATTTT.

The chain uses TRBV6-7 and TRBJ2-6, with a possible D match to TRBD2 (5 bases). TRBV6-7 is an ORF, and what it does is uncertain. The CDR3 consists of 18 residues. The V gene lost 1 base and the J gene lost 0 bases, with 13 bases spanning the gap. The CDR3 region has the DNA TGTGCCAGCAGTTACTACGGGGAGAAGATCTCTGGGGCCAACGTCCTGACTTTC. Protein product: CASSYYGEKISGANVLTF.

V gene TRBV6-6 combines with J gene TRBJ1-2, with 7 bases fitting TRBD1. V dropped 6 bases and J dropped 3; count of bases not matched to a gene: 4. The CDR3 loop spans 13 amino acids. Germline V CDR1 and CDR2: MNHNY, SVGAGI (reference sequence). CDR3 in amino acids: CASRDRRDYGYTF. In DNA, the CDR3 is TGTGCCAGCAGGGACAGGCGCGACTATGGCTACACCTTC.

V usage is TRBV5-1 and J usage is TRBJ1-6; no clear D. This CDR3 comprises 12 residues. Germline V gene sequence: CDR1 SGHRS, CDR2 YFSETQ. V was shortened by 1 base and J by 7 bases, with 3 bases between the two germline ends. DNA of the CDR3: TGCGCCAGCAGCTTGACCAATTCACCCCTCCACTTT. This encodes CASSLTNSPLHF.

This clone occurred once. The V call is TRBV28, the J call TRBJ2-1; D remains unclear. Looked up from germline, CDR1 is MDHEN and CDR2 is SYDVKM. The CDR3 length is 12 residues. Trimming stripped 2 bases from V and 5 bases from J, with 4 bases between. CDR3 bases: TGTGCCAGCAGTTTAGTGGACAATGAGCAGTTCTTC. It translates to CASSLVDNEQFF.

The chain has TRBV10-1 and TRBJ2-2; no firm D call. V was pared by 6 bases and J by 0 bases, with 11 bases between. The germline CDR1 and CDR2 sequences are WNHNN and SYGVQD (reference sequence). The CDR3 runs to 15 residues. CDR3 in amino acids: CASSFDASNTGELFF. The CDR3 DNA reads TGCGCCAGCAGCTTCGACGCTTCGAACACCGGGGAGCTGTTTTTT.